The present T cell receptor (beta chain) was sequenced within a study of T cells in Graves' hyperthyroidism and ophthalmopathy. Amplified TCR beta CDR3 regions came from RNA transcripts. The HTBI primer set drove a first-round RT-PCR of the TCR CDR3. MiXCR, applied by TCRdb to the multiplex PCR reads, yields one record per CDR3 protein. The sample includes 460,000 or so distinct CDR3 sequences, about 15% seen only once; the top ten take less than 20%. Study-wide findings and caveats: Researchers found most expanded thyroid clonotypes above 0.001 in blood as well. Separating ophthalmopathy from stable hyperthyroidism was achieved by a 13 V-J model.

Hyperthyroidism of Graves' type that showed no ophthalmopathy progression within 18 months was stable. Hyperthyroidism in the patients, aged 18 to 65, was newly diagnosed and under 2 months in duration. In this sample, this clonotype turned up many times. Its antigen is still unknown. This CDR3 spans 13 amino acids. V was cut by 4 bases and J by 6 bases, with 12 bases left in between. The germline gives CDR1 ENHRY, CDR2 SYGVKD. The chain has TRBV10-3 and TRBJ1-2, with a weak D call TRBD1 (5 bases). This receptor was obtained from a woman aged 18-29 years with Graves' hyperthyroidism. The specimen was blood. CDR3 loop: CAISVEGRHGYTF. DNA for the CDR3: TGTGCCATCAGTGTCGAGGGGCGTCATGGCTACACCTTC.